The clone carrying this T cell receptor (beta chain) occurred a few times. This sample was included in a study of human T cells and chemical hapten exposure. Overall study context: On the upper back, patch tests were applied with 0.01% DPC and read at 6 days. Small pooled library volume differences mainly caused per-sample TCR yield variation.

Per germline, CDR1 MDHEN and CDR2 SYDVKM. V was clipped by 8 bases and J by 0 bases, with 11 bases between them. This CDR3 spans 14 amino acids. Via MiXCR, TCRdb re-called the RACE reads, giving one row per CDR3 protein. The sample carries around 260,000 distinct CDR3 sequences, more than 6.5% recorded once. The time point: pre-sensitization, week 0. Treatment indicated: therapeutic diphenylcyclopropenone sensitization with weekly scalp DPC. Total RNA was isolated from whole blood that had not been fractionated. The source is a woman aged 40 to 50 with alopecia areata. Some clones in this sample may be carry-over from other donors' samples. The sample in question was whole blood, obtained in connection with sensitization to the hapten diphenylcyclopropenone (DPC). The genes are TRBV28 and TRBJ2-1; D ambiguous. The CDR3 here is CASSSANSYNEQFF. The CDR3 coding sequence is TGTGCCAGCTCCAGCGCAAACTCCTACAATGAGCAGTTCTTC.